This TCR beta chain was sequenced for a study of T cell repertoires in cytomegalovirus infection. At the level of the study: Public TCR beta signature analysis indicated the presence of both CMV infection and matching HLA type.

Study findings and constraints: Individuals carrying CMV plus the relevant HLA were identified by cumulative frequency of public TCR beta families. HLA-C-restricted CMV clonotypes gave the most frequent clonotype in two of eight donors.

CDR3 length equals 13 residues. CDR1 and CDR2 from the germline V gene are SGHDT and YYEEEE. TCRdb recomputed calls from the reads with MiXCR, one row per CDR3 protein. Among approximately 120,000 distinct CDR3 sequences listed, 30% to 40% were seen once. A remark on this clonotype: Its specificity is not known. One end of the junction varies from germline; a read error may be responsible.

The TCR was taken from a human donor in good health (CMV status not recorded). Some clones in this sample may be carry-over from other donors' samples. The sequenced sample was CD8+ T cells from cultured PBMCs, obtained from culture after CMV antigen stimulation. The chain links TRBV5-6 to TRBJ2-7; unclear D gene. CDR3 loop: CASSFVGINERYF. The CDR3 bases are TGTGCCAGCAGCTTTGTCGGAATAAACGAGCGGTACTTC.